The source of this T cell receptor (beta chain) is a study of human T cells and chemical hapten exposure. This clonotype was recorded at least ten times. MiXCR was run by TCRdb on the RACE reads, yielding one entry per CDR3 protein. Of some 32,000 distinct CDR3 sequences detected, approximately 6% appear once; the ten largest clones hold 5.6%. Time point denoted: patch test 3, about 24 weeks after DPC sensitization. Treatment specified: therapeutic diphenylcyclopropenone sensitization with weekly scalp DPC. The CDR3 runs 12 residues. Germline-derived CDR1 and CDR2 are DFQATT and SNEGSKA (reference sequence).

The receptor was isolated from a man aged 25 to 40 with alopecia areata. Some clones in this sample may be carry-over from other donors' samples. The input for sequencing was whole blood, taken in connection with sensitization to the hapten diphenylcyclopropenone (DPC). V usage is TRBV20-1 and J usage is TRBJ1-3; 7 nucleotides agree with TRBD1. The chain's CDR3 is CSVTGAGNTIYF. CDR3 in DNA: TGCAGCGTCACAGGGGCTGGAAACACCATATATTTT.